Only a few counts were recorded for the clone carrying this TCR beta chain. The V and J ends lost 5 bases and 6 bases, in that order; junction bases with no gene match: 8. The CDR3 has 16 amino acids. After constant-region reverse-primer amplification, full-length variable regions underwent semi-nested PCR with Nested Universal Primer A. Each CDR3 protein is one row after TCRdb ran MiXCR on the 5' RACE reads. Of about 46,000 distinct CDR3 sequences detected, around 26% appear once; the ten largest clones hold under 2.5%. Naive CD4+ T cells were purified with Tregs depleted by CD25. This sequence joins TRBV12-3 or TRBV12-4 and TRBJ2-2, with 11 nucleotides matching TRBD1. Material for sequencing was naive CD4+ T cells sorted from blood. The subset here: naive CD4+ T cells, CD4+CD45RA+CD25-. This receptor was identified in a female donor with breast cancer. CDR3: CASSPWTGGAPGELFF. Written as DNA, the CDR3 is TGTGCCAGCAGTCCCTGGACAGGGGGCGCCCCCGGGGAGCTGTTTTTT.